The next 11 T cell receptor beta chains were all read from a single sample in a study of cytotoxic CD8 clonotypes in ibrutinib-treated CLL. The table came from immunoSEQ multiplex PCR; TCRdb's copy has only in-frame clones and leaves some out. The table lists roughly 150,000 clones, more than 75% of them singletons. This material consisted of PBMCs, taken after 12 months of ibrutinib treatment. The origin of the receptors is a human donor with chronic lymphocytic leukemia.

Only one count was recorded for this clone. The gene calls are TRBV28 and TRBJ2-5, with 11 nucleotides matching TRBD2. This CDR3 contains 17 residues. Trimming removed 1 base from V and 5 bases from J; junction bases left unmatched: 9. Germline CDR1 reads MDHEN; CDR2 reads SYDVKM. The CDR3 nucleotides are TGTGCCAGCAGTTTATTTGGACTAGCGGGCCCAGGGGAGACCCAGTACTTC. Residues: CASSLFGLAGPGETQYF.

The chain combines TRBV28 with TRBJ1-1; 8 bases line up with TRBD1. The CDR3 covers 14 residues. Germline V lookup: CDR1 MDHEN, CDR2 SYDVKM. V gave up 5 bases and J gave up 6 bases; unmatched junction bases: 8. The chain's CDR3 is CASSLGQASSEAFF. DNA for the CDR3: TGTGCCAGCAGTCTGGGACAGGCGTCATCTGAAGCTTTCTTT.

Remarks on this clone: Other DNA sequences in the sample encode the same CDR3. The V and J genes are TRBV5-4 and TRBJ1-2; a weak D match, TRBD1 (6 bases). The V end was cut by 2 bases, the J end by 4 bases, with 9 bases between. Per germline, CDR1 SGHNT and CDR2 YYREEE (reference sequence). CDR3 length equals 13 residues. The CDR3 loop reads CASSLGQSYGYTF. The CDR3 nucleotides read TGTGCCAGCAGCTTAGGACAGAGCTATGGCTACACCTTC.

CDR3 loop: CASSIGTRSTEAFF. For the CDR3, the DNA is TGTGCCAGTAGTATAGGGACCCGGAGCACTGAAGCTTTCTTT. This rearrangement joins TRBV19 to TRBJ1-1; no clear D gene. The V end lost 1 base, the J end lost 4 bases, and 10 bases lay between the germline ends. There are 14 residues in the CDR3. Germline V CDR1 and CDR2: LNHDA, SQIVND (reference sequence).

This clone was counted at least ten times. V and J are TRBV9 and TRBJ2-2, with no clear D. The CDR3 contains 14 residues. V was cut by 0 bases and J by 7 bases, with 10 bases left in between. Germline V gene sequence: CDR1 SGDLS, CDR2 YYNGEE. CDR3 in amino acids: CASSVEVGHGELFF. Here the CDR3 DNA reads TGTGCCAGCAGCGTAGAAGTGGGCCACGGGGAGCTGTTTTTT.

The V call is TRBV7-2, the J call TRBJ1-5; TRBD1 aligns across 9 bases. V lost 4 bases, J lost 4 bases, and 11 bases stayed unmatched. Germline V gene data show CDR1 as SGHTA and CDR2 as FQGNSA. This CDR3 has 17 residues. This CDR3 is CASSSPTGTGRNQPQHF. As DNA, the CDR3 is TGTGCCAGCAGCTCGCCCACCGGGACAGGGAGAAATCAGCCCCAGCATTTT. Full variable domain (remainder filled in from reference TRBV7-2 and TRBJ1-5): GAGVSQSPSNKVTEKGKDVELRCDPISGHTALYWYRQSLGQGLEFLIYFQGNSAPDKSGLPSDRFSAERTGGSVSTLTIQRTQQEDSAVYLCASSSPTGTGRNQPQHFGDGTRLSIL.

The chain recombines TRBV4-3 with TRBJ1-4; no reliable D call. The germline V gene has CDR1 LGHNA and CDR2 YSLEER. V was pared by 0 bases and J by 3 bases, with 11 bases between. This CDR3 is built from 16 residues. CDR3 DNA sequence: TGCGCCAGCAGCCAAGAGAAGGGAACGCCTAATGAAAAACTGTTTTTT. The encoded protein is CASSQEKGTPNEKLFF.

J is TRBJ1-4 and V is TRBV6-1; TRBD1 agrees at 7 bases. The CDR3 runs 19 residues. The germline V gene encodes CDR1 MNHNS and CDR2 SASEGT. V shed 3 bases, J shed 4 bases, and the junction held 17 bases outside the gene matches. CDR3 coding DNA: TGTGCCAGCAGTGAGTCGGGCAGGGGGATTTTTTCAGATAATGAAAAACTGTTTTTT. The encoded protein is CASSESGRGIFSDNEKLFF.

J is TRBJ2-7 and V is TRBV27, with 8 bases fitting TRBD1. Germline assignment: CDR1 MNHEY and CDR2 SMNVEV (reference sequence). V lost 5 bases, J lost 4 bases, and 10 bases stayed unmatched. The length of the CDR3 is 15 residues. The CDR3 region is CASSQHRGSQYEQYF. DNA of the CDR3: TGTGCCAGCAGTCAGCACAGGGGGTCCCAATACGAGCAGTACTTC.

The rearrangement uses TRBV10-3 and TRBJ2-5; 7 bases map to TRBD1. Germline values: CDR1 ENHRY, CDR2 SYGVKD. The V segment lost 3 bases and the J segment 5 bases; nucleotides outside the gene matches: 9. CDR3 size: 15 residues. CDR3 protein: CAISDSRGQGETQYF. CDR3 coding DNA: TGTGCCATCAGTGATAGTAGGGGGCAGGGGGAGACCCAGTACTTC.

The V gene is TRBV28, the J gene TRBJ1-3; TRBD1 matches at 7 bases. The V gene end was trimmed by 8 bases and the J gene end by 4 bases; junction bases not matched to a gene: 8. Germline V CDR1 and CDR2: MDHEN, SYDVKM. This CDR3 region has 14 residues. The CDR3 is CASRKQGTGNTIYF. CDR3 DNA sequence: TGTGCCAGCCGGAAACAGGGGACCGGAAACACCATATATTTT. Looking up the rest from reference TRBV28 and TRBJ1-3 gives the full variable domain: DVKVTQSSRYLVKRTGEKVFLECVQDMDHENMFWYRQDPGLGLRLIYFSYDVKMKEKGDIPEGYSVSREKKERFSLILESASTNQTSMYLCASRKQGTGNTIYFGEGSWLTVV.